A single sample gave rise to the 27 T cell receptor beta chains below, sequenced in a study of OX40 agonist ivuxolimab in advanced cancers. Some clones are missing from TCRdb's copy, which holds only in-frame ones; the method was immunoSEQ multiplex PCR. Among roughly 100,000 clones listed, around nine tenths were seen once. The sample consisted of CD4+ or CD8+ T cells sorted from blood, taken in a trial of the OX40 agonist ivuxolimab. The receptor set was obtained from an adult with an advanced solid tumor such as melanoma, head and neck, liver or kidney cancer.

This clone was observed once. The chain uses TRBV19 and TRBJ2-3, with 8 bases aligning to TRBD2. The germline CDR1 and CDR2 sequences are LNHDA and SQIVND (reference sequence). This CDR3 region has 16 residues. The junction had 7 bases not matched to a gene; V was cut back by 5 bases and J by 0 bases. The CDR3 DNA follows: TGTGCCAGTAGTGGGCGGGGGGCGGCTAGCACAGATACGCAGTATTTT. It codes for CASSGRGAASTDTQYF.

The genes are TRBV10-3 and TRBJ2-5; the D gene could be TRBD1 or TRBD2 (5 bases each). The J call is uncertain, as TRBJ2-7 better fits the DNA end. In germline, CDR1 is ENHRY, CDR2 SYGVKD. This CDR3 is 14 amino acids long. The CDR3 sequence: CAIRERPGPYEQYF. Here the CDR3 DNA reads TGTGCCATCAGGGAGCGGCCGGGGCCCTACGAGCAGTACTTC.

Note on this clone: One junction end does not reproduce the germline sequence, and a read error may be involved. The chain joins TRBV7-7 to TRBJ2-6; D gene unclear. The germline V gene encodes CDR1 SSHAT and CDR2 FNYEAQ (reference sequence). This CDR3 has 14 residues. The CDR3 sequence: CASSPSSGANVLTF. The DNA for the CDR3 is TGTGCTAGCAGCCCCAGCTCTGGGGCCAACGTCCTGACTTTC.

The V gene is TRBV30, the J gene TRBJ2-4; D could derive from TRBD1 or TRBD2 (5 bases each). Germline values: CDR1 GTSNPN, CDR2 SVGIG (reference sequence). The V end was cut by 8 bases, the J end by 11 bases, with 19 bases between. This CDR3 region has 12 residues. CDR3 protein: CATSWGIGLQYF. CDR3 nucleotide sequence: TGTGCCACCTCATGGGGGATTGGTCTTCAGTACTTC.

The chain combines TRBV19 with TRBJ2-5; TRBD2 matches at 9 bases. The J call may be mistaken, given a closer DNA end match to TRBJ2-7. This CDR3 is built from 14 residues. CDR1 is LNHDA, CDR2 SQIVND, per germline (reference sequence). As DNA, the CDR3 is TGTGCCAGTAGTGCCCGGACTAGCGCCTACGAGCAGTACTTC. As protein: CASSARTSAYEQYF.

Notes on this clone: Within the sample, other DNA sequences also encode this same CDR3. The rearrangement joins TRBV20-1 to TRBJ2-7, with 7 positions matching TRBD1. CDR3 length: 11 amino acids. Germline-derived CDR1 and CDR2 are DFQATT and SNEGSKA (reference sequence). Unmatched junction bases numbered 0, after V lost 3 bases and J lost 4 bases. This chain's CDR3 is CSARTGYEQYF. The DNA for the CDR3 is TGCAGTGCTAGGACAGGGTACGAGCAGTACTTC.

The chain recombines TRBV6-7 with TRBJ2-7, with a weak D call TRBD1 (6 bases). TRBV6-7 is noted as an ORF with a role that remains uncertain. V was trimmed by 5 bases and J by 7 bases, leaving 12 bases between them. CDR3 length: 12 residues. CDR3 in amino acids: CASSPDRQEQYF. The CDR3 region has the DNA TGTGCCAGCAGTCCCGACAGGCAAGAGCAGTACTTC.

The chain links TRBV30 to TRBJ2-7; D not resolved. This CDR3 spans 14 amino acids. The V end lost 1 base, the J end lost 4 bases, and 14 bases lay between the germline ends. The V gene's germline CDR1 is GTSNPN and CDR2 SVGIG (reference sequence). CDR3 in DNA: TGTGCCTGGAGTGACTGGCAGCCCCCGTACGAGCAGTACTTC. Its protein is CAWSDWQPPYEQYF.

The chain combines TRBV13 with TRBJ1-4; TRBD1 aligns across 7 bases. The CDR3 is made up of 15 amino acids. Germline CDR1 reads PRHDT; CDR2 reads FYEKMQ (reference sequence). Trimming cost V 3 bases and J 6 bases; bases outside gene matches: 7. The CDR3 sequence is CASSFGDRAYEKLFF. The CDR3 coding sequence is TGTGCCAGCAGCTTCGGCGACAGGGCTTATGAAAAACTGTTTTTT.

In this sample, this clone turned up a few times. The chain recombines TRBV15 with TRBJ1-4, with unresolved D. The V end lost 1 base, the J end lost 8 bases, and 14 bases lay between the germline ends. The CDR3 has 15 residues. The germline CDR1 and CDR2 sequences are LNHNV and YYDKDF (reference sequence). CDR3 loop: CATSRGQEVGEKLFF. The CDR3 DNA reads TGTGCCACCAGCAGAGGCCAGGAGGTTGGGGAAAAACTGTTTTTT.

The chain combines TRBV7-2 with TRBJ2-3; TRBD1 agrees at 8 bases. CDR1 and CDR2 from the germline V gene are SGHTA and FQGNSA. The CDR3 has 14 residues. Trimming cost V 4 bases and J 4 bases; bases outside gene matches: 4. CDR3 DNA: TGTGCCAGCAGCTCGGACAGGGCAGCAGATACGCAGTATTTT. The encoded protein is CASSSDRAADTQYF.

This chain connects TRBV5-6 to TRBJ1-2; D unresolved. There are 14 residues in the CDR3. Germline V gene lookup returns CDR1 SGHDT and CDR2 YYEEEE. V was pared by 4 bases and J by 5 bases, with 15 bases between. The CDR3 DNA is TGTGCCAGCAGCCCTCGACCGGAGTCATATGGCTACACCTTC. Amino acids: CASSPRPESYGYTF.

The CDR3 spells CASSLASGGSTDTQYF. The CDR3 nucleotides are TGCGCCAGCAGCTTGGCGAGCGGGGGGAGCACAGATACGCAGTATTTT. The chain carries TRBV5-1 and TRBJ2-3; 9 nucleotides match TRBD2. The CDR3 runs to 16 residues. Germline V gene sequence: CDR1 SGHRS, CDR2 YFSETQ. V trimming: 0 bases; J trimming: 0 bases; junction bases outside the gene matches: 2.

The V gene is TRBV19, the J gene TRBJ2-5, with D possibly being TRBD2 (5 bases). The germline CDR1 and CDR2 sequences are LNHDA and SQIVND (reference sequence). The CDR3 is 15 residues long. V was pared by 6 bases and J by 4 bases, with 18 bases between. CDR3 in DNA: TGTGCCAGTAGAGACGTTAGCGCGGGTGCAGAGACCCAGTACTTC. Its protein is CASRDVSAGAETQYF.

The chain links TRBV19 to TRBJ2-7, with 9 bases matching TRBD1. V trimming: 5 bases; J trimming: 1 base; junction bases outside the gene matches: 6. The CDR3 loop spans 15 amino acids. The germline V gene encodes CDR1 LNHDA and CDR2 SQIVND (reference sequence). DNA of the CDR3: TGTGCCAGTAGTGCCGGGACAGGGATATCCTACGAGCAGTACTTC. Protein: CASSAGTGISYEQYF.

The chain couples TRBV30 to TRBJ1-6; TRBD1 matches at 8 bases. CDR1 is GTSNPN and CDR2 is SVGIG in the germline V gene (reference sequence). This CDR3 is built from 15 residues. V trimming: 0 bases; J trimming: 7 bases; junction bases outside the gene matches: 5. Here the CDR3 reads CAWSVSGTGNSPLHF. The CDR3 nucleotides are TGTGCCTGGAGTGTCTCCGGGACAGGCAATTCACCCCTCCACTTT. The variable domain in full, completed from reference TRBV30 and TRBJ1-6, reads SQTIHQWPATLVQPVGSPLSLECTVEGTSNPNLYWYRQAAGRGLQLLFYSVGIGQISSEVPQNLSASRPQDRQFILSSKKLLLSDSGFYLCAWSVSGTGNSPLHFGNGTRLTVT.

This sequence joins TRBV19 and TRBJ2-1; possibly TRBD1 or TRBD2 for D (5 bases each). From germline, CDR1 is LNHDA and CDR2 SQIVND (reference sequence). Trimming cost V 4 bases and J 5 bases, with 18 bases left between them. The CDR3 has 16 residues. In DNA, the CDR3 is TGTGCCAGTAGTACCAGAGGGACGGCGGCCAACAATGAGCAGTTCTTC. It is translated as CASSTRGTAANNEQFF.

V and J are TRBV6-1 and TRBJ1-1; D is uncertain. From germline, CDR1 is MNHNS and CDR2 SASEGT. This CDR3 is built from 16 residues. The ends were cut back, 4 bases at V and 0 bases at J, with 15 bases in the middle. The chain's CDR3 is CASSGTRQRLNTEAFF. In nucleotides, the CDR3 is TGTGCCAGCAGTGGTACGAGGCAGCGCCTGAACACTGAAGCTTTCTTT.

The CDR3 spells CASSRGQPNTEAFF. CDR3 nucleotides: TGCGCCAGCAGCCGCGGACAGCCTAACACTGAAGCTTTCTTT. This chain joins TRBV5-1 and TRBJ1-1, with a possible D match to TRBD1 (6 bases). V shed 4 bases and J shed 2 bases, with 12 bases lying between them. In germline, CDR1 is SGHRS, CDR2 YFSETQ. The CDR3 has 14 residues.

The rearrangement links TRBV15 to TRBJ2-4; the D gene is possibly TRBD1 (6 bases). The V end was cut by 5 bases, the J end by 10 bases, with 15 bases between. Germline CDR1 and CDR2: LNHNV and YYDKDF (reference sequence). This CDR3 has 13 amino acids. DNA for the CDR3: TGTGCCACCAGCTCCGAGGGGGAACGTATTCAGTACTTC. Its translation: CATSSEGERIQYF.

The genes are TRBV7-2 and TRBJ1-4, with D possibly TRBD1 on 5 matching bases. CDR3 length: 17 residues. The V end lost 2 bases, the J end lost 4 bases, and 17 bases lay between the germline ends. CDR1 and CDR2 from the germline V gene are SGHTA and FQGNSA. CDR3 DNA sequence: TGTGCCAGCAGCTTAACCGGGAAGACGGGGGGTAATGAAAAACTGTTTTTT. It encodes CASSLTGKTGGNEKLFF.

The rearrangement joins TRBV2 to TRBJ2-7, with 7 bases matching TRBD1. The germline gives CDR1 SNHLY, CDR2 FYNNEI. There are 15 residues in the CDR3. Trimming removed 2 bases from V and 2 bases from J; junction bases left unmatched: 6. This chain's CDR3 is CASSETGQGAYEQYF. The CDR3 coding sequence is TGTGCCAGCAGTGAAACTGGTCAGGGGGCCTACGAGCAGTACTTC.

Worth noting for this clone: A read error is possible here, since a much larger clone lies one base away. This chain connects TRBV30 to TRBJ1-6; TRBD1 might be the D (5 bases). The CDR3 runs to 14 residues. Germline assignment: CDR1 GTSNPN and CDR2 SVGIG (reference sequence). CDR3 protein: CARSVPRENSPLHF. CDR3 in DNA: TGTGCCCGGAGTGTACCCAGGGAGAATTCACCCCTCCACTTT. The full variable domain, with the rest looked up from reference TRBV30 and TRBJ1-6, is SQTIHQWPATLVQPVGSPLSLECTVEGTSNPNLYWYRQAAGRGLQLLFYSVGIGQISSEVPQNLSASRPQDRQFILSSKKLLLSDSGFYLCARSVPRENSPLHFGNGTRLTVT.

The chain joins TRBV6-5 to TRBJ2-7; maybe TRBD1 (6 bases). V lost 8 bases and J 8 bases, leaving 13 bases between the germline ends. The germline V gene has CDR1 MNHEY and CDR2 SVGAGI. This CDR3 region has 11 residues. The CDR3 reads CASGQGSQQYF. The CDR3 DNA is TGTGCCAGCGGTCAGGGGAGTCAGCAGTACTTC.

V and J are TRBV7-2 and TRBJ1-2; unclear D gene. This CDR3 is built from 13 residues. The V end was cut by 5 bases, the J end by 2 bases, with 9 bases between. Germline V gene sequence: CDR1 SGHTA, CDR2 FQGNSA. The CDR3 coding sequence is TGTGCCAGCAGCCCAGACCGAAACTATGGCTACACCTTC. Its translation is CASSPDRNYGYTF.

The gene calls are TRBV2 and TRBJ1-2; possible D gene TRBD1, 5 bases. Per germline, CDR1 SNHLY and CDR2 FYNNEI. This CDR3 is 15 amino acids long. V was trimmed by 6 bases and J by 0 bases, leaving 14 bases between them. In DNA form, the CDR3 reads TGTGCCAGCAGGGCCGGGACCGGAGCTAACTATGGCTACACCTTC. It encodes CASRAGTGANYGYTF. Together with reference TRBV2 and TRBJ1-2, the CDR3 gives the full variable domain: EPEVTQTPSHQVTQMGQEVILRCVPISNHLYFYWYRQILGQKVEFLVSFYNNEISEKSEIFDDQFSVERPDGSNFTLKIRSTKLEDSAMYFCASRAGTGANYGYTFGSGTRLTVV.

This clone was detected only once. The CDR3 reads CASSTGQGADGYTF. CDR3 nucleotides: TGTGCCAGTAGTACGGGACAGGGGGCCGATGGCTACACCTTC. The chain employs TRBV19 and TRBJ1-2; the match to TRBD1 covers 12 bases. The CDR3 length is 14 residues. V was pared by 4 bases and J by 6 bases, with 3 bases of the junction left unmatched. Germline V gives CDR1 LNHDA, CDR2 SQIVND (reference sequence).